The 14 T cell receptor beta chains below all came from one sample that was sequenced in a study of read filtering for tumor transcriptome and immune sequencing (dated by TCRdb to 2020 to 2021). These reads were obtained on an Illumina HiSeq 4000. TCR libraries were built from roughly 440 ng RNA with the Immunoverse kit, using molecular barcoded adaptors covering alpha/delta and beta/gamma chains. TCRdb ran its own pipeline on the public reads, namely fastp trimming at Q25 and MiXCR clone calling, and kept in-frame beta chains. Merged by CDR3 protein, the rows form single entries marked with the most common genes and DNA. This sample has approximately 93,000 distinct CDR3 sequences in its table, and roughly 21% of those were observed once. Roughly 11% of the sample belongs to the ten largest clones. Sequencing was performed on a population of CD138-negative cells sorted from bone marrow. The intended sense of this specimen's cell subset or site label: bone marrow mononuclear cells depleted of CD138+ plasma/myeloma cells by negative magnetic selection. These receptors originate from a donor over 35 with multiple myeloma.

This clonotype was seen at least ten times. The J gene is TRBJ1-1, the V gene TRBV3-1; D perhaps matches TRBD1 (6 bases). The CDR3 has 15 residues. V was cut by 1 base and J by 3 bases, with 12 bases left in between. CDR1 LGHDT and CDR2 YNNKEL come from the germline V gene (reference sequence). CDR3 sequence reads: CASSQGPQGDTEAFF. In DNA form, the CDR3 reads TGTGCCAGCAGCCAAGGCCCACAGGGAGACACTGAAGCTTTCTTT.

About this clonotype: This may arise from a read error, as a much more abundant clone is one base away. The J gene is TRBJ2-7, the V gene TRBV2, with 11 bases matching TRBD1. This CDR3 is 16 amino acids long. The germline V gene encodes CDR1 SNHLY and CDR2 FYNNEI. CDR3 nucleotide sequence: TGTGCCAGCGCCCACCGAGGACAGGGGGCGACCTACGAGCGGTACTTC. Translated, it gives CASAHRGQGATYERYF.

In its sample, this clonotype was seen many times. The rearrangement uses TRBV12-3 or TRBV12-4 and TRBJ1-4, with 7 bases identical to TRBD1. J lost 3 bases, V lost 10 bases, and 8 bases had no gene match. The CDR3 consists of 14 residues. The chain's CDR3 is CAIKQTGANEKLFF. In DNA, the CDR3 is TGTGCCATAAAACAAACAGGGGCTAATGAAAAACTGTTTTTT.

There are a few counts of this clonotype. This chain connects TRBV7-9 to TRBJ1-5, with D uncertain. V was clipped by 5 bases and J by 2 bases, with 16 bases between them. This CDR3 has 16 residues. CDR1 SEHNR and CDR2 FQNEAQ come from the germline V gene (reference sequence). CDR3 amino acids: CASSTYTLLGNQPQHF. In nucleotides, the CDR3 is TGTGCCAGCAGCACTTATACCCTCTTAGGCAATCAGCCCCAGCATTTT.

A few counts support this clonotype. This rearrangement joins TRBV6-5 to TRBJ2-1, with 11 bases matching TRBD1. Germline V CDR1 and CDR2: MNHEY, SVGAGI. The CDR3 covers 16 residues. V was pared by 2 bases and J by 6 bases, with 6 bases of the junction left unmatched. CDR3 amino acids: CASSYEGTGGVNEQFF. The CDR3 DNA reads TGTGCCAGCAGTTACGAGGGGACAGGGGGTGTCAATGAGCAGTTCTTC.

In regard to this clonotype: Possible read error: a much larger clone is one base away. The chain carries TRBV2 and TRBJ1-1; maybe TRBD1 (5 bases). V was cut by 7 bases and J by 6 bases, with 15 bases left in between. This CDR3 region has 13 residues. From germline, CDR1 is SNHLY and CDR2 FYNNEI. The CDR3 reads CASNNQGRAEAFF. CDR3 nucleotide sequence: TGTGCCAGCAACAACCAGGGAAGGGCTGAAGCTTTCTTT. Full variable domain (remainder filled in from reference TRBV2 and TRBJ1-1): EPEVTQTPSHQVTQMGQEVILRCVPISNHLYFYWYRQILGQKVEFLVSFYNNEISEKSEIFDDQFSVERPDGSNFTLKIRSTKLEDSAMYFCASNNQGRAEAFFGQGTRLTVV.

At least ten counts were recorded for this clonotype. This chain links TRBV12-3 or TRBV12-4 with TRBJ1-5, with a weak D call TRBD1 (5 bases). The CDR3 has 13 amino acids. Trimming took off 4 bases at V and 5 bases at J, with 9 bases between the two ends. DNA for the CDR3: TGTGCCAGCAGTTCCACAGGCCATCAGCCCCAGCATTTT. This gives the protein CASSSTGHQPQHF.

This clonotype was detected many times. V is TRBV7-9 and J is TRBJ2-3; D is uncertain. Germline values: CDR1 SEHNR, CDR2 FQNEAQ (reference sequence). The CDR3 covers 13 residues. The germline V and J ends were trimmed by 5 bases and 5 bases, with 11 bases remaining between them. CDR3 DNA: TGTGCCAGCAGCCCGCTGGTAGGAGATACGCAGTATTTT. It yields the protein CASSPLVGDTQYF.

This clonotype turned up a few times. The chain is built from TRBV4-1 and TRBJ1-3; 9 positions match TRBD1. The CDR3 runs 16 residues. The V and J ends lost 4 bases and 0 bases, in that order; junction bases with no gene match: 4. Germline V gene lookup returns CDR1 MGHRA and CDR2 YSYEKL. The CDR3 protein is CASSRGQGSSGNTIYF. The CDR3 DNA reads TGCGCCAGCAGCCGCGGACAGGGGAGCTCTGGAAACACCATATATTTT.

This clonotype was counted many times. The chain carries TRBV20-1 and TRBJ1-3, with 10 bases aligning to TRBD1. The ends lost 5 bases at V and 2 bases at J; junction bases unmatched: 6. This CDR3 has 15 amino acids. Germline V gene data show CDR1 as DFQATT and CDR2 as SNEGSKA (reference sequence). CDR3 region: CSACRDRGAGNTIYF. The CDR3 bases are TGCAGTGCTTGCCGGGACAGGGGTGCTGGAAACACCATATATTTT.

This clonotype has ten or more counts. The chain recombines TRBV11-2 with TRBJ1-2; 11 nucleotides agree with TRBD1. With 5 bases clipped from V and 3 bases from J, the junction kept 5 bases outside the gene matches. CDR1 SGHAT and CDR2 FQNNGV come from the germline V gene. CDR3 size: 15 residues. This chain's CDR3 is CASSPWTGGDYGYTF. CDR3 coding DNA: TGTGCCAGCAGCCCATGGACAGGGGGCGACTATGGCTACACCTTC.

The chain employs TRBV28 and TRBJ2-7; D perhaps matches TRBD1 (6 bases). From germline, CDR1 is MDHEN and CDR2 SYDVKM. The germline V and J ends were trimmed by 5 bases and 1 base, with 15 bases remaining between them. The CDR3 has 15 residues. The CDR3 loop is CASSRPGHPSYEQYF. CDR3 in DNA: TGTGCCAGCAGTCGACCGGGACATCCGTCCTACGAGCAGTACTTC.

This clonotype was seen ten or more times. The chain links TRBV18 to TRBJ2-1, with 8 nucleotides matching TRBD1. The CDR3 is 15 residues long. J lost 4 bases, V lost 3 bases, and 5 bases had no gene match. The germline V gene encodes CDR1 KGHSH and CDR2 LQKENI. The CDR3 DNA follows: TGTGCCAGCTCACCCACAGGGGGGACATACAATGAGCAGTTCTTC. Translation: CASSPTGGTYNEQFF.

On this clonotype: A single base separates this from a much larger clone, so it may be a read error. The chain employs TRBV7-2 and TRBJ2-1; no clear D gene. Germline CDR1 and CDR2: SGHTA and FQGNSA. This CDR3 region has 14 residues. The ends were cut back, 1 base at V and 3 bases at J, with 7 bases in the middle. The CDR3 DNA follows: TGTGCCAGCAGCTTAGGGGCCTTCTACAATGAGCAGTTCTTC. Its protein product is CASSLGAFYNEQFF.